The clone carrying this TCR beta chain was recorded only once. Measured with immunoSEQ multiplex PCR; TCRdb has only the in-frame clones, and not every one. The table shows approximately 90,000 clones, with around 83% occurring only once. The CDR3 runs 16 residues. V lost 5 bases, J lost 3 bases, and 11 bases stayed unmatched. Germline assignment: CDR1 SEHNR and CDR2 FQNEAQ (reference sequence). The data were obtained in a study of PD-L1 blockade in urothelial cancer. The time point here: pretreatment peripheral blood. The clonotype was recovered from a man aged 55 to 70 with urothelial cancer. Sequences were derived from PBMCs, sampled around atezolizumab (anti-PD-L1) treatment. The rearrangement joins TRBV7-9 to TRBJ2-3; 7 bases agree with TRBD1. CDR3 sequence reads: CASSRVTPGQTDTQYF. CDR3 bases: TGTGCCAGCAGCCGGGTGACCCCGGGACAGACAGATACGCAGTATTTT. Looking up the rest from reference TRBV7-9 and TRBJ2-3 gives the full variable domain: DTGVSQNPRHKITKRGQNVTFRCDPISEHNRLYWYRQTLGQGPEFLTYFQNEAQLEKSRLLSDRFSAERPKGSFSTLEIQRTEQGDSAMYLCASSRVTPGQTDTQYFGPGTRLTVL.